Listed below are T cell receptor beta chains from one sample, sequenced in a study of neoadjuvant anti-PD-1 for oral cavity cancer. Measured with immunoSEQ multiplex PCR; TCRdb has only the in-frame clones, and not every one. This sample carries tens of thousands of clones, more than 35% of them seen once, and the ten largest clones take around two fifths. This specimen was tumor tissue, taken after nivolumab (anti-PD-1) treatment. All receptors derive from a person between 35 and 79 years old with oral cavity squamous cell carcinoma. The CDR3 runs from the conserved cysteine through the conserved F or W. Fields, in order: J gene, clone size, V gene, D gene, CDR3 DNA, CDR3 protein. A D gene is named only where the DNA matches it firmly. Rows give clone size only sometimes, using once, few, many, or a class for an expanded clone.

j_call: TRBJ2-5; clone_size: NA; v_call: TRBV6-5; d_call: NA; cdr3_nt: TGTGCCAGCAGTTACTACGAACCGTGGGAGACCCAGTACTTC; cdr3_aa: CASSYYEPWETQYF
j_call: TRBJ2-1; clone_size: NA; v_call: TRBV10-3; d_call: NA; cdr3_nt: TGTGCCATCAGGAAAAAACAGGACCTAAGCTCCTACAATGAGCAGTTCTTC; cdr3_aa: CAIRKKQDLSSYNEQFF
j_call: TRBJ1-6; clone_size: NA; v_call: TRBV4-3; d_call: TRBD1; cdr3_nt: TGCGCCAGCAGCCAAGATATTTCGGGACAGAGAAATTCACCCCTCCACTTT; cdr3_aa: CASSQDISGQRNSPLHF
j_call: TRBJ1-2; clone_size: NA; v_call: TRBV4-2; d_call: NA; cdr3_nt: TGTGCCAGCAGCCAAGTCGAAGGTGGGGTGGGTGGCTACACCTTC; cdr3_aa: CASSQVEGGVGGYTF
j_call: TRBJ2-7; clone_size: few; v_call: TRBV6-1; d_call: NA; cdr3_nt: TGTGCCACCCGACCCGCAGCCAGCCCCTACGAGCAGTACTTC; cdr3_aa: CATRPAASPYEQYF
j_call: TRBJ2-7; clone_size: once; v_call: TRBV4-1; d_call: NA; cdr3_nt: TGCGCCAGCAGCCAAGGACAGAGGTACGAGCAGTACTTC; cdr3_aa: CASSQGQRYEQYF
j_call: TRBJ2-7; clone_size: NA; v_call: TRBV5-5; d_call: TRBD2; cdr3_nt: TGTGCCAGCACCCCGGGGGGGGGCCCAGACAACTCCTACGAGCAGTACTTC; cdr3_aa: CASTPGGGPDNSYEQYF
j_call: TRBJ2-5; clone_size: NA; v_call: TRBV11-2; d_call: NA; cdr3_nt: TGTGCCAGCAGTACAGGGATATGGAAGGAGACCCAGTACTTC; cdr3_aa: CASSTGIWKETQYF
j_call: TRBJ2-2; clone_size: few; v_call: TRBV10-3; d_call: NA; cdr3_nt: TGTGCCATCAGACAAAACACCGGGGAGCTGTTTTTT; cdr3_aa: CAIRQNTGELFF
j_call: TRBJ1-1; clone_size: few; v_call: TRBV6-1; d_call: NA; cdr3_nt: TGTGCCAGCAGTAGGGACGTTCAGAACACTGAAGCTTTCTTT; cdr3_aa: CASSRDVQNTEAFF
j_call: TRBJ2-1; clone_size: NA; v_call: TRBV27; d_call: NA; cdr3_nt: TGTGCCAGCAGTTTAGCTACAGGGATGCTGCAGAATGAGCAGTTCTTC; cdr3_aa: CASSLATGMLQNEQFF
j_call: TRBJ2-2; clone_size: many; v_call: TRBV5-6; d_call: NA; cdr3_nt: TGTGCCAGCAGTTTGCTTGGGACACTGAACACCGGGGAGCTGTTTTTT; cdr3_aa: CASSLLGTLNTGELFF
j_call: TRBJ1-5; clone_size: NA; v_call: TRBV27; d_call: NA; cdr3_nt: TGTGCCAGCAGTTTAGCCGGGGCCCTCGGGCAGCCCCAGCATTTT; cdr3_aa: CASSLAGALGQPQHF